A single sample is the source of the 12 T cell receptor beta chains below, sequenced in a study of T cell changes during pregnancy in multiple sclerosis. Method: immunoSEQ multiplex PCR; TCRdb's copy keeps in-frame clones and lacks some. The repertoire includes roughly 60,000 clones, 85% to 95% of them detected once, and less than 0.45% sits in the top ten. This material consisted of CD4+ T cells from peripheral blood mononuclear cells, taken before pregnancy. These receptors came from a female donor with multiple sclerosis, enrolled in a pregnancy study.

V is TRBV11-3 and J is TRBJ1-2; 7 bases are a match to TRBD1. The CDR3 extends over 13 amino acids. From germline, CDR1 is SGHNT and CDR2 YENEEA. V dropped 5 bases and J dropped 8; count of bases not matched to a gene: 8. For the CDR3, the DNA is TGTGCCAGCAGCCTCGCAGGGGGTTTCGGCTACACCTTC. This sequence encodes CASSLAGGFGYTF.

The chain is built from TRBV5-1 and TRBJ2-7, with TRBD2 matching over 8 bases. V was clipped by 7 bases and J by 5 bases; unmatched bases: 8. Germline V gene lookup returns CDR1 SGHRS and CDR2 YFSETQ. The CDR3 extends over 13 amino acids. In nucleotides, the CDR3 is TGCGCCAGCGGCGCCGGGACTAGGAACGAGCAGTACTTC. As protein: CASGAGTRNEQYF.

This chain links TRBV7-6 with TRBJ2-3; 9 bases line up with TRBD2. V lost 0 bases and J lost 1; bases outside the gene matches: 8. The CDR3 runs 18 residues. Germline CDR1 and CDR2: SGHVS and FNYEAQ. The CDR3 DNA is TGTGCCAGCAGCTTAGCTCCTCTTAGCGGGAGCCGCACAGATACGCAGTATTTT. Amino acid sequence: CASSLAPLSGSRTDTQYF.

V and J are TRBV28 and TRBJ1-2; D remains ambiguous. Germline CDR1 reads MDHEN; CDR2 reads SYDVKM. V lost 6 bases and J 9 bases, leaving 17 bases between the germline ends. CDR3 size: 13 residues. The CDR3 here is CASSYTQVLSYTF. CDR3 nucleotides: TGTGCCAGCAGCTATACTCAGGTTTTAAGCTACACCTTC.

V gene TRBV7-2 combines with J gene TRBJ1-2; possible D gene TRBD1, 5 bases. CDR1 is SGHTA, CDR2 FQGNSA, per germline. CDR3 length: 16 residues. The germline V and J ends were trimmed by 5 bases and 0 bases, with 16 bases remaining between them. The DNA for the CDR3 is TGTGCCAGCAGCCCCTCCAGGGAGGCTTCTAACTATGGCTACACCTTC. Translating it yields CASSPSREASNYGYTF.

This chain uses TRBV7-8 with TRBJ2-6; 8 bases align to TRBD1. Germline CDR1 SGHVS, CDR2 FQNEAQ. Trimming removed 4 bases from V and 1 base from J; junction bases left unmatched: 15. The CDR3 has 20 amino acids. The chain's CDR3 is CASSSRTGQNAGSGANVLTF. DNA of the CDR3: TGTGCCAGCAGCTCCCGGACAGGGCAAAACGCGGGGTCTGGGGCCAACGTCCTGACTTTC.

V is TRBV7-2 and J is TRBJ2-3, with 14 bases matching TRBD2. The germline CDR1 and CDR2 sequences are SGHTA and FQGNSA. The CDR3 contains 16 residues. After removal of 5 bases from V and 4 bases from J, the junction contained 5 bases not matched to a gene. The CDR3 bases are TGTGCCAGCAGCATGGGGACTAGCGGGAGCGCAGATACGCAGTATTTT. Residues: CASSMGTSGSADTQYF.

V usage is TRBV6-5 and J usage is TRBJ2-5, with 11 bases matching TRBD1. The CDR3 is 16 residues long. Trimming cost V 2 bases and J 4 bases; bases outside gene matches: 6. Germline V gene data show CDR1 as MNHEY and CDR2 as SVGAGI. The chain's CDR3 is CASSYRGTGGRETQYF. CDR3 coding DNA: TGTGCCAGCAGTTACCGAGGGACAGGGGGTCGAGAGACCCAGTACTTC.

Here the CDR3 reads CASSSNRKQGNQPQHF. CDR3 nucleotides: TGTGCCAGCAGTTCTAACAGGAAGCAAGGCAATCAGCCCCAGCATTTT. This chain uses TRBV28 with TRBJ1-5, with D maybe TRBD1 (5 bases). V was pared by 4 bases and J by 2 bases, with 15 bases between. The CDR3 covers 16 residues. The germline gives CDR1 MDHEN, CDR2 SYDVKM.

The chain joins TRBV6-1 to TRBJ1-4, with D uncertain. V gave up 6 bases and J gave up 0 bases, with 11 bases separating them. Germline V gene data show CDR1 as MNHNS and CDR2 as SASEGT. The CDR3 length is 15 residues. The CDR3 DNA is TGTGCCAGCAGGGTGGTAGAGGCAACTAATGAAAAACTGTTTTTT. Protein sequence: CASRVVEATNEKLFF.

The gene calls are TRBV5-1 and TRBJ2-7, with TRBD1 as a possible D gene (5 bases). Germline CDR1 SGHRS, CDR2 YFSETQ. This CDR3 has 12 residues. Trimming pared 4 bases from V and 4 bases from J, leaving 9 bases between. CDR3 residues: CASSLDTYEQYF. The DNA of the CDR3 is TGCGCCAGCAGCCTGGACACGTACGAGCAGTACTTC. Variable domain in full (rest from reference TRBV5-1 and TRBJ2-7): KAGVTQTPRYLIKTRGQQVTLSCSPISGHRSVSWYQQTPGQGLQFLFEYFSETQRNKGNFPGRFSGRQFSNSRSEMNVSTLELGDSALYLCASSLDTYEQYFGPGTRLTVT.

The CDR3 loop is CASSEGLAGVISTDTQYF. The CDR3 nucleotides are TGCGCCAGCAGCGAGGGACTAGCGGGAGTAATAAGCACAGATACGCAGTATTTT. The chain joins TRBV5-1 to TRBJ2-3; 14 positions match TRBD2. CDR1 and CDR2 (germline): SGHRS, YFSETQ. This CDR3 comprises 18 residues. V lost 4 bases and J lost 0; bases outside the gene matches: 7.